This T cell receptor beta chain stems from a study of blood T cells in healthy people across ages. This clonotype has a count of ten or more. From germline, CDR1 is MNHEY and CDR2 SVGEGT. The CDR3 runs to 14 residues. Trimming cost V 6 bases and J 11 bases; bases outside gene matches: 15. A sample-barcoded 5' primer and a J-beta primer mix were used in a second PCR of about 7 to 12 cycles. TCRdb itself ran the 5' RACE reads through MiXCR, one entry per CDR3 protein. The repertoire holds fewer than 900,000 distinct CDR3 sequences, with 35% to 45% as singletons. The chain carries TRBV6-2 or TRBV6-3 and TRBJ1-2; TRBD1 agrees at 7 bases. The receptor was derived from an older woman in good health. The sequenced sample consisted of blood. CDR3 DNA sequence: TGTGCCAGCAGCAGGGGGGCCTTGGATTCGCTGTACACCTTC. This gives the protein CASSRGALDSLYTF.